These 32 T cell receptor beta chains originate from one sample sequenced in a study of OX40 agonist ivuxolimab in advanced cancers. The table came from immunoSEQ multiplex PCR; TCRdb's copy has only in-frame clones and leaves some out. This table has some 99,000 clones, roughly four fifths appearing once. The sample was CD4+ or CD8+ T cells sorted from blood, taken in a trial of the OX40 agonist ivuxolimab. The receptors were gathered from an adult with an advanced solid tumor such as melanoma, head and neck, liver or kidney cancer.

The gene calls are TRBV27 and TRBJ1-6, with D uncertain. The length of the CDR3 is 15 residues. Germline CDR1 and CDR2: MNHEY and SMNVEV (reference sequence). Trimming shortened V by 8 bases and J by 1 base, and 12 bases separated the two germline ends. Here the CDR3 DNA reads TGTGCCAGCCCTCGTTCGGGTTCCTATAATTCACCCCTCCACTTT. Its translation: CASPRSGSYNSPLHF.

The table lists this clone with a count of one. The chain recombines TRBV7-3 with TRBJ2-3; D tentatively reads TRBD1 or TRBD2 (5 bases each). CDR1 is SGHTA and CDR2 is FQGTGA in the germline V gene. The V and J ends lost 3 bases and 1 base respectively, with 11 bases between them. The CDR3 sequence is 15 residues long. The CDR3 protein is CASSFGSGRTDTQYF. The CDR3 DNA is TGTGCCAGCAGCTTCGGGTCGGGGCGCACAGATACGCAGTATTTT.

This clone appeared once. V is TRBV7-2 and J is TRBJ1-5; D is perhaps TRBD1 (6 bases). CDR3 length: 16 amino acids. The germline CDR1 and CDR2 sequences are SGHTA and FQGNSA. V lost 1 base and J 3 bases, leaving 13 bases between the germline ends. This CDR3 reads CASSLEGAGVNQPQHF. CDR3 bases: TGTGCCAGCAGCTTAGAAGGGGCAGGGGTCAATCAGCCCCAGCATTTT.

This rearrangement joins TRBV19 to TRBJ2-7; D unclear. V was cut by 1 base and J by 0 bases, with 10 bases left in between. The CDR3 sequence is 15 residues long. Germline CDR1 LNHDA, CDR2 SQIVND (reference sequence). The CDR3 nucleotides are TGTGCCAGTAGTATAGGGCCCCTGAGCTCCTACGAGCAGTACTTC. Encoded protein: CASSIGPLSSYEQYF. Drawing the rest from reference TRBV19 and TRBJ2-7, the complete variable domain is DGGITQSPKYLFRKEGQNVTLSCEQNLNHDAMYWYRQDPGQGLRLIYYSQIVNDFQKGDIAEGYSVSREKKESFPLTVTSAQKNPTAFYLCASSIGPLSSYEQYFGPGTRLTVT.

The rearrangement joins TRBV2 to TRBJ2-2; D might be TRBD1 (5 bases). Germline values: CDR1 SNHLY, CDR2 FYNNEI. The V end was cut by 4 bases, the J end by 0 bases, with 9 bases between. The CDR3 runs 15 residues. The CDR3 reads CASSAVRANTGELFF. CDR3 nucleotides: TGTGCCAGCAGTGCTGTCAGGGCGAACACCGGGGAGCTGTTTTTT.

V is TRBV13 and J is TRBJ2-3, with D perhaps TRBD1 or TRBD2 (5 bases each). The CDR3 spans 16 residues. CDR1 and CDR2 from the germline V gene are PRHDT and FYEKMQ (reference sequence). The V end lost 5 bases, the J end lost 2 bases, and 17 bases lay between the germline ends. The CDR3 bases are TGTGCCAGCAGCGGAAGGACCGGGGACCTCACAGATACGCAGTATTTT. Translation gives CASSGRTGDLTDTQYF.

The V and J genes are TRBV11-2 and TRBJ2-7; no clear D gene. Germline-derived CDR1 and CDR2 are SGHAT and FQNNGV. This CDR3 spans 11 amino acids. V dropped 1 base and J dropped 10 bases, with 8 bases sitting between them. The CDR3 DNA follows: TGTGCCAGCAGCTTAGCGCAGACTCAGTACTTC. It translates to CASSLAQTQYF.

The V and J genes are TRBV11-2 and TRBJ2-7; 7 bases fit TRBD2. The CDR3 is 14 residues long. Germline CDR1 and CDR2: SGHAT and FQNNGV. With 6 bases clipped from V and 0 bases from J, the junction kept 5 bases outside the gene matches. CDR3 amino acids: CASSPGLSSYEQYF. CDR3 nucleotide sequence: TGTGCCAGCAGTCCGGGACTAAGCTCCTACGAGCAGTACTTC. Looking up the rest from reference TRBV11-2 and TRBJ2-7 gives the full variable domain: EAGVAQSPRYKIIEKRQSVAFWCNPISGHATLYWYQQILGQGPKLLIQFQNNGVVDDSQLPKDRFSAERLKGVDSTLKIQPAKLEDSAVYLCASSPGLSSYEQYFGPGTRLTVT.

The chain links TRBV7-9 to TRBJ2-5, with unresolved D. The length of the CDR3 is 13 residues. Germline V CDR1 and CDR2: SEHNR, FQNEAQ (reference sequence). V lost 5 bases and J lost 0, with 7 bases in between. The DNA for the CDR3 is TGTGCCAGCAGCCTAACGTACCAAGAGACCCAGTACTTC. Translated, it gives CASSLTYQETQYF.

The V call is TRBV5-1, the J call TRBJ1-6; maybe TRBD1 (5 bases). Germline CDR1 reads SGHRS; CDR2 reads YFSETQ. The CDR3 contains 15 residues. Trimming shortened V by 0 bases and J by 9 bases, and 13 bases separated the two germline ends. CDR3 region: CASSLGEPRGSPLHF. CDR3 nucleotides: TGCGCCAGCAGCTTGGGGGAGCCGAGGGGTTCACCCCTCCACTTT.

This clone was seen a single time. V is TRBV30 and J is TRBJ1-1; no clear D gene. The length of the CDR3 is 15 residues. Germline assignment: CDR1 GTSNPN and CDR2 SVGIG (reference sequence). V lost 0 bases and J 3 bases, leaving 14 bases between the germline ends. CDR3 sequence (DNA): TGTGCCTGGAGTGTGGGTTTCTCTCGGGACACTGAAGCTTTCTTT. It specifies CAWSVGFSRDTEAFF.

The J gene is TRBJ2-1, the V gene TRBV18; TRBD2 aligns across 10 bases. Germline-derived CDR1 and CDR2 are KGHSH and LQKENI. There are 16 residues in the CDR3. Losses at the gene ends were 3 bases for V and 5 bases for J; bases not matched to a gene: 7. The CDR3 loop reads CASSPPLAGRNNEQFF. The DNA of the CDR3 is TGTGCCAGCTCACCCCCACTAGCGGGAAGGAACAATGAGCAGTTCTTC.

The rearrangement links TRBV11-2 to TRBJ2-7; 8 positions agree with TRBD2. In germline, CDR1 is SGHAT, CDR2 FQNNGV. This CDR3 region has 14 residues. V shed 4 bases, J shed 4 bases, and the junction held 6 bases outside the gene matches. CDR3 residues: CASSSSPSGYEQYF. CDR3 nucleotide sequence: TGTGCCAGCAGCTCCAGCCCTAGCGGGTACGAGCAGTACTTC.

The genes are TRBV5-1 and TRBJ2-3; perhaps D is TRBD1 or TRBD2 (5 bases each). The CDR3 is made up of 14 amino acids. Germline-derived CDR1 and CDR2 are SGHRS and YFSETQ. The germline V and J ends were trimmed by 4 bases and 1 base, with 10 bases remaining between them. The chain's CDR3 is CASSKGDRTDTQYF. In DNA, the CDR3 is TGCGCCAGCAGCAAAGGGGACCGCACAGATACGCAGTATTTT.

The chain is built from TRBV4-3 and TRBJ1-2; D is uncertain. This CDR3 is 14 amino acids long. V lost 0 bases to trimming and J lost 1 base, with 6 bases between them. Germline V CDR1 and CDR2: LGHNA, YSLEER. The CDR3 region is CASSQERVNYGYTF. DNA of the CDR3: TGCGCCAGCAGCCAAGAACGGGTTAACTATGGCTACACCTTC.

The gene calls are TRBV18 and TRBJ1-1; a weak D match, TRBD1 (6 bases). Trimming pared 4 bases from V and 1 base from J, leaving 10 bases between. This CDR3 has 14 residues. Germline V gene sequence: CDR1 KGHSH, CDR2 LQKENI. The CDR3 coding sequence is TGTGCCAGCTCACAACAGGGACCGAACACTGAAGCTTTCTTT. Encoded protein: CASSQQGPNTEAFF.

The chain carries TRBV6-1 and TRBJ1-2; the match to TRBD1 covers 9 bases. Unmatched junction bases numbered 9, after V lost 8 bases and J lost 2 bases. The CDR3 runs 15 residues. Germline CDR1 MNHNS, CDR2 SASEGT. DNA for the CDR3: TGTGCCAGCCAACTCGTCGACAGGGGGAACTATGGCTACACCTTC. This codes for CASQLVDRGNYGYTF.

V and J are TRBV28 and TRBJ1-1, with TRBD1 matching over 9 bases. Germline CDR1 reads MDHEN; CDR2 reads SYDVKM. The junction had 8 bases not matched to a gene; V was cut back by 5 bases and J by 4 bases. The CDR3 length is 15 residues. The CDR3 DNA reads as TGTGCCAGCAGTCCTTGGGACAGGGTGGGCACTGAAGCTTTCTTT. Translated, it gives CASSPWDRVGTEAFF.

The rearrangement joins TRBV5-1 to TRBJ1-2, with 9 bases that match TRBD1. V shed 4 bases, J shed 4 bases, and the junction held 8 bases outside the gene matches. Germline values: CDR1 SGHRS, CDR2 YFSETQ. CDR3 length: 15 residues. This CDR3 reads CASSLGTGPFYGYTF. The CDR3 nucleotides are TGCGCCAGCAGCCTCGGGACAGGGCCCTTCTATGGCTACACCTTC.

J is TRBJ1-3 and V is TRBV6-5; a possible D gene is TRBD1 (5 bases). The CDR3 loop spans 16 amino acids. The V gene lost 0 bases and the J gene lost 0 bases, with 9 bases spanning the gap. The germline gives CDR1 MNHEY, CDR2 SVGAGI. The CDR3 DNA follows: TGTGCCAGCAGTTACTCCACAGGCCTCTCTGGAAACACCATATATTTT. It is translated as CASSYSTGLSGNTIYF.

The gene calls are TRBV11-2 and TRBJ1-4, with 8 bases lining up with TRBD1. Germline CDR1 SGHAT, CDR2 FQNNGV. V trimming: 4 bases; J trimming: 10 bases; junction bases outside the gene matches: 8. The CDR3 covers 14 residues. The CDR3 protein is CASSSGTGGGKLFF. CDR3 DNA sequence: TGTGCCAGCAGCTCCGGGACAGGTGGAGGAAAACTGTTTTTT.

There are many counts of this clone. The CDR3 DNA sequence: TGCGCCAGCATCCCCGGGGGGGGGCGTCACACCGGGGAGCTGTTTTTT. Its translation is CASIPGGGRHTGELFF. The chain links TRBV5-1 to TRBJ2-2; 8 nucleotides line up with TRBD2. The trim removed 6 bases at V and 3 bases at J, leaving 10 bases unmatched. The CDR3 has 16 amino acids. Germline CDR1 reads SGHRS; CDR2 reads YFSETQ. Variable domain in full (rest from reference TRBV5-1 and TRBJ2-2): KAGVTQTPRYLIKTRGQQVTLSCSPISGHRSVSWYQQTPGQGLQFLFEYFSETQRNKGNFPGRFSGRQFSNSRSEMNVSTLELGDSALYLCASIPGGGRHTGELFFGEGSRLTVL.

The chain is built from TRBV7-9 and TRBJ2-5; 9 bases align to TRBD1. The V segment lost 6 bases and the J segment 4 bases; nucleotides outside the gene matches: 9. The CDR3 is 15 amino acids. CDR1 and CDR2 from the germline V gene are SEHNR and FQNEAQ (reference sequence). The CDR3, as DNA: TGTGCCAGCAGACGTGGGACAGGGACCACAGAGACCCAGTACTTC. The encoded protein is CASRRGTGTTETQYF.

Notes on this clone: At one end, the junction sequence differs from germline, possibly due to a read error. V gene TRBV5-1 combines with J gene TRBJ2-3, with 11 bases that match TRBD1. The CDR3 extends over 15 amino acids. CDR1 and CDR2 from the germline V gene are SGHRS and YFSETQ. CDR3 nucleotide sequence: TGCGCCAGCAGCTTGGCAACGACCGGGACAGGGGGGTTGAATTTT. It codes for CASSLATTGTGGLNF. The full variable domain, its missing parts supplied by reference TRBV5-1 and TRBJ2-3, is KAGVTQTPRYLIKTRGQQVTLSCSPISGHRSVSWYQQTPGQGLQFLFEYFSETQRNKGNFPGRFSGRQFSNSRSEMNVSTLELGDSALYLCASSLATTGTGGLNFGPGTRLTVL.

This clone was seen a handful of times. This CDR3 is also generated by other DNA sequences in the sample. The rearrangement links TRBV7-9 to TRBJ1-3, with D possibly TRBD1 on 5 matching bases. This CDR3 region has 16 residues. CDR1 and CDR2 (germline): SEHNR, FQNEAQ (reference sequence). V shed 1 base and J shed 0 bases, with 10 bases lying between them. The CDR3 protein is CASSLGGRTSGNTIYF. DNA for the CDR3: TGTGCCAGCAGCTTAGGGGGACGGACCTCTGGAAACACCATATATTTT.

The chain links TRBV27 to TRBJ1-5; 11 bases map to TRBD1. CDR3 length: 16 residues. Germline-derived CDR1 and CDR2 are MNHEY and SMNVEV (reference sequence). V was pared by 3 bases and J by 6 bases, with 7 bases of the junction left unmatched. The CDR3 here is CASSFLGQGVGQPQHF. The CDR3 DNA sequence: TGTGCCAGCAGTTTCTTGGGACAGGGGGTTGGTCAGCCCCAGCATTTT.

This clone appeared once. This chain connects TRBV7-9 to TRBJ2-7; 8 bases are shared with TRBD2. Germline CDR1 SEHNR, CDR2 FQNEAQ (reference sequence). The CDR3 spans 14 residues. Trimming at V came to 5 bases and at J to 4 bases, leaving 7 bases not matched to a gene. The CDR3 protein is CASSLPGGTYEQYF. The CDR3, as DNA: TGTGCCAGCAGCCTCCCGGGAGGGACTTACGAGCAGTACTTC.

V usage is TRBV5-6 and J usage is TRBJ2-5; 9 bases match TRBD1. V gave up 4 bases and J gave up 3 bases; unmatched junction bases: 4. The CDR3 runs 14 residues. Germline CDR1 reads SGHDT; CDR2 reads YYEEEE. CDR3 DNA: TGTGCCAGCAGCCGGACAGGGGTAAAAGAGACCCAGTACTTC. Its translation: CASSRTGVKETQYF.

The chain combines TRBV12-5 with TRBJ2-1, with D tentatively TRBD2 (7 bases). There are 16 residues in the CDR3. Trimming took 0 bases from V and 7 from J, leaving 16 bases between them. The germline V gene has CDR1 LGHNT and CDR2 FRNRAP. The CDR3 coding sequence is TGTGCTAGTGGTTTGGTCGTCGGGGGGCCCGGAAATGAGCAGTTCTTC. Its protein is CASGLVVGGPGNEQFF.

This chain links TRBV5-1 with TRBJ2-4; 8 positions match TRBD2. Per germline, CDR1 SGHRS and CDR2 YFSETQ. CDR3 length equals 14 residues. With 0 bases clipped from V and 12 bases from J, the junction kept 8 bases outside the gene matches. This CDR3 reads CASSLEPGLGAQYF. CDR3 nucleotide sequence: TGCGCCAGCAGCTTGGAACCGGGACTAGGGGCTCAGTACTTC.

This clone has just a few counts. J is TRBJ1-4 and V is TRBV6-5, with D unclear. Deletions cut 0 bases from V and 3 bases from J, with 8 bases between. Germline CDR1 reads MNHEY; CDR2 reads SVGAGI. This CDR3 contains 15 residues. CDR3 DNA sequence: TGTGCCAGCAGTTACTCGGGTAACCCTAATGAAAAACTGTTTTTT. The encoded protein is CASSYSGNPNEKLFF.

The rearrangement joins TRBV4-1 to TRBJ2-3; a possible D gene is TRBD2 (5 bases). The germline V and J ends were trimmed by 2 bases and 4 bases, with 16 bases remaining between them. The germline V gene encodes CDR1 MGHRA and CDR2 YSYEKL. CDR3 size: 16 residues. The CDR3 is CASSQSRSHGADTQYF. DNA of the CDR3: TGCGCCAGCAGCCAAAGTCGAAGCCACGGGGCAGATACGCAGTATTTT.